Below are 29 T cell receptor beta chains sequenced from a single sample in a study of cytomegalovirus exposure and HLA in healthy donors. Assay used: immunoSEQ multiplex PCR; TCRdb lists only in-frame clones, some missing. The table has some 140,000 clones, roughly 89% seen once. The material sequenced was PBMCs. All receptors come from a woman under 30 in good health and CMV-seropositive.

This rearrangement joins TRBV7-6 to TRBJ1-5; TRBD1 agrees at 7 bases. The J segment lost 2 bases and the V segment lost 1 base, leaving 14 bases of the junction unmatched. The germline V gene has CDR1 SGHVS and CDR2 FNYEAQ. The CDR3 has 19 amino acids. The CDR3 reads CASSLGAGQVNKGNQPQHF. CDR3 sequence (DNA): TGTGCCAGCAGCTTAGGGGCCGGACAGGTTAATAAAGGCAATCAGCCCCAGCATTTT. Full variable domain (remainder filled in from reference TRBV7-6 and TRBJ1-5): GAGVSQSPRYKVTKRGQDVALRCDPISGHVSLYWYRQALGQGPEFLTYFNYEAQQDKSGLPNDRFSAERPEGSISTLTIQRTEQRDSAMYRCASSLGAGQVNKGNQPQHFGDGTRLSIL.

The chain has TRBV7-2 and TRBJ1-5, with D tentatively TRBD1 (5 bases). Germline lookup yields CDR1 SGHTA and CDR2 FQGNSA. Trimming pared 5 bases from V and 2 bases from J, leaving 16 bases between. The CDR3 has 16 amino acids. The CDR3 sequence is CASSPGTGRGNQPQHF. Here the CDR3 DNA reads TGTGCCAGCAGCCCCGGAACAGGTAGAGGCAATCAGCCCCAGCATTTT.

The V call is TRBV25-1, the J call TRBJ2-7; TRBD1 agrees at 9 bases. This CDR3 is built from 15 residues. The V segment lost 1 base and the J segment 5 bases; nucleotides outside the gene matches: 6. CDR1 MGHDK and CDR2 SYGVNS come from the germline V gene. For the CDR3, the DNA is TGTGCCAGCAGTGAATCCCACAGGGGGCGAAACGAGCAGTACTTC. It yields the protein CASSESHRGRNEQYF.

This clone has a handful of counts. The rearrangement joins TRBV6-4 to TRBJ1-2; D is possibly TRBD1 (6 bases). This CDR3 spans 13 amino acids. Trimming shortened V by 6 bases and J by 8 bases, and 16 bases separated the two germline ends. Germline V CDR1 and CDR2: MRHNA, SNTAGT. Here the CDR3 DNA reads TGTGCCAGCAGCGACGGACAGCCGTCCGGCTACACCTTC. Translated: CASSDGQPSGYTF.

In this sample, this clone turned up a few times. This chain connects TRBV28 to TRBJ2-7, with 12 bases that match TRBD2. With 10 bases clipped from V and 3 bases from J, the junction kept 13 bases outside the gene matches. The CDR3 is 16 residues long. Germline-derived CDR1 and CDR2 are MDHEN and SYDVKM. The CDR3 loop reads CAITPTSGGTIYEQYF. The DNA of the CDR3 is TGTGCCATCACCCCGACTAGCGGGGGAACAATCTACGAGCAGTACTTC.

The CDR3 DNA sequence: TGTGCCAGCAGCTCACCTACCCCGGGACAGTATAATTCACCCCTCCACTTT. Amino acids: CASSSPTPGQYNSPLHF. The gene calls are TRBV7-2 and TRBJ1-6; TRBD1 agrees at 7 bases. The V segment lost 4 bases and the J segment 4 bases; nucleotides outside the gene matches: 10. The germline V gene encodes CDR1 SGHTA and CDR2 FQGNSA. The CDR3 contains 17 residues.

V and J are TRBV4-3 and TRBJ2-2; TRBD1 matches 9 bases. Germline lookup yields CDR1 LGHNA and CDR2 YSLEER. The V gene end was trimmed by 6 bases and the J gene end by 1 base; junction bases not matched to a gene: 12. The CDR3 has 18 residues. The CDR3 region is CASSPRRVGQGNTGELFF. DNA of the CDR3: TGCGCCAGCAGTCCAAGACGCGTGGGACAGGGGAACACCGGGGAGCTGTTTTTT.

This rearrangement joins TRBV9 to TRBJ2-3, with 7 bases identical to TRBD2. J gave up 6 bases and V 4 bases, and 11 bases lay outside the gene matches. This CDR3 is built from 15 residues. The germline CDR1 and CDR2 sequences are SGDLS and YYNGEE. The CDR3 sequence is CASSSNGGGSDTQYF. CDR3 nucleotide sequence: TGTGCCAGCAGCTCAAACGGCGGGGGTTCGGATACGCAGTATTTT. The full variable domain, rest sourced from reference TRBV9 and TRBJ2-3, is DSGVTQTPKHLITATGQRVTLRCSPRSGDLSVYWYQQSLDQGLQFLIQYYNGEERAKGNILERFSAQQFPDLHSELNLSSLELGDSALYFCASSSNGGGSDTQYFGPGTRLTVL.

For the CDR3, the DNA is TGTGCCAGCAGCGTAGGCGGGGTGGGTGAGCAGTTCTTC. Translation: CASSVGGVGEQFF. The V and J genes are TRBV9 and TRBJ2-1, with D possibly TRBD2 on 6 matching bases. This CDR3 has 13 residues. V lost 0 bases and J lost 9, with 10 bases in between. In germline, CDR1 is SGDLS, CDR2 YYNGEE.

The chain uses TRBV4-2 and TRBJ2-6, with TRBD2 identical over 8 bases. The CDR3 spans 18 residues. In germline, CDR1 is LGHNA, CDR2 YNFKEQ. J lost 0 bases, V lost 4 bases, and 8 bases had no gene match. This CDR3 reads CASSPLAGGNSGANVLTF. The CDR3 DNA reads TGTGCCAGCAGCCCGCTTGCGGGGGGTAACTCTGGGGCCAACGTCCTGACTTTC.

V and J are TRBV28 and TRBJ1-1, with TRBD1 matching over 10 bases. V shed 3 bases and J 5 bases; nucleotides not matched to a gene: 9. CDR1 MDHEN and CDR2 SYDVKM come from the germline V gene. This CDR3 region has 16 residues. Here the CDR3 DNA reads TGTGCCAGCAGTTTGGGGACAGGGGTCGGGAATACTGAAGCTTTCTTT. Its translation is CASSLGTGVGNTEAFF.

The rearrangement joins TRBV9 to TRBJ2-5, with TRBD2 matching over 10 bases. Trimming took 3 bases from V and 5 from J; bases not matched to a gene: 4. Germline loops: CDR1 SGDLS, CDR2 YYNGEE. CDR3 length: 14 residues. CDR3 sequence: CASSATSGVETQYF. CDR3 DNA sequence: TGTGCCAGCAGCGCCACTAGCGGGGTTGAGACCCAGTACTTC.

This clone came up once. V usage is TRBV19 and J usage is TRBJ1-1; no clear D. V was clipped by 8 bases and J by 0 bases, with 7 bases between them. From germline, CDR1 is LNHDA and CDR2 SQIVND (reference sequence). The CDR3 is made up of 12 amino acids. In DNA, the CDR3 is TGTGCCAGTGGGCCTATGAACACTGAAGCTTTCTTT. Residues: CASGPMNTEAFF. Variable domain in full (rest from reference TRBV19 and TRBJ1-1): DGGITQSPKYLFRKEGQNVTLSCEQNLNHDAMYWYRQDPGQGLRLIYYSQIVNDFQKGDIAEGYSVSREKKESFPLTVTSAQKNPTAFYLCASGPMNTEAFFGQGTRLTVV.

The chain couples TRBV7-6 to TRBJ2-1; 13 bases match TRBD2. J was trimmed by 8 bases and V by 1 base; bases with no gene match: 5. Germline V gene lookup returns CDR1 SGHVS and CDR2 FNYEAQ. There are 16 residues in the CDR3. CDR3 amino acids: CASSLVQLAGGHEQFF. The CDR3 nucleotides are TGTGCCAGCAGCTTAGTGCAACTAGCGGGGGGGCATGAGCAGTTCTTC.

This clone was seen once. The rearrangement uses TRBV28 and TRBJ2-3; D is perhaps TRBD2 (5 bases). The germline V gene has CDR1 MDHEN and CDR2 SYDVKM. V gave up 6 bases and J gave up 2 bases, with 18 bases separating them. The CDR3 loop spans 16 amino acids. The CDR3 nucleotides read TGTGCCAGCAGCGGAAGAGGGTGGGCTTACACAGATACGCAGTATTTT. Translation gives CASSGRGWAYTDTQYF. Complete variable domain (other parts from reference TRBV28 and TRBJ2-3): DVKVTQSSRYLVKRTGEKVFLECVQDMDHENMFWYRQDPGLGLRLIYFSYDVKMKEKGDIPEGYSVSREKKERFSLILESASTNQTSMYLCASSGRGWAYTDTQYFGPGTRLTVL.

The rearrangement uses TRBV10-3 and TRBJ2-2; D perhaps matches TRBD1 (5 bases). CDR3 size: 15 residues. Germline loops: CDR1 ENHRY, CDR2 SYGVKD. Trimming shortened V by 0 bases and J by 6 bases, and 11 bases separated the two germline ends. CDR3 amino acids: CAISESGRASGELFF. DNA of the CDR3: TGTGCCATCAGTGAGTCTGGCAGGGCGTCCGGGGAGCTGTTTTTT.

The J gene is TRBJ1-1, the V gene TRBV9; 12 bases are shared with TRBD1. The trim removed 0 bases at V and 4 bases at J, leaving 7 bases unmatched. The CDR3 spans 17 residues. Germline lookup yields CDR1 SGDLS and CDR2 YYNGEE. The CDR3 region is CASSVGGTGGLGTEAFF. CDR3 DNA: TGTGCCAGCAGCGTAGGGGGGACAGGGGGCTTGGGCACTGAAGCTTTCTTT.

This clone was seen a few times. The genes are TRBV18 and TRBJ2-7; 8 bases agree with TRBD1. The J segment lost 4 bases and the V segment lost 4 bases, leaving 6 bases of the junction unmatched. The germline V gene encodes CDR1 KGHSH and CDR2 LQKENI. This CDR3 is built from 14 residues. The DNA of the CDR3 is TGTGCCAGCTCACTCCGGGACAGGTCTTACGAGCAGTACTTC. Protein sequence: CASSLRDRSYEQYF.

The chain joins TRBV28 to TRBJ2-7; 8 nucleotides match TRBD1. The CDR3 sequence is 15 residues long. Germline values: CDR1 MDHEN, CDR2 SYDVKM. Trimming cost V 4 bases and J 2 bases; bases outside gene matches: 7. DNA for the CDR3: TGTGCCAGCAGTTCGACAGGGGAGATCACCTACGAGCAGTACTTC. This sequence encodes CASSSTGEITYEQYF.

This chain uses TRBV7-9 with TRBJ2-2; D uncertain. CDR1 and CDR2 (germline): SEHNR, FQNEAQ (reference sequence). This CDR3 has 13 residues. V shed 1 base and J shed 6 bases, with 6 bases lying between them. This chain's CDR3 is CASSLVSAGELFF. For the CDR3, the DNA is TGTGCCAGCAGCTTAGTTTCCGCCGGGGAGCTGTTTTTT. The full variable domain, rest sourced from reference TRBV7-9 and TRBJ2-2, is DTGVSQNPRHKITKRGQNVTFRCDPISEHNRLYWYRQTLGQGPEFLTYFQNEAQLEKSRLLSDRFSAERPKGSFSTLEIQRTEQGDSAMYLCASSLVSAGELFFGEGSRLTVL.

The J gene is TRBJ2-5, the V gene TRBV18; weak D call: TRBD1 (6 bases). The CDR3 has 15 residues. V was cut by 3 bases and J by 4 bases, with 15 bases left in between. Germline values: CDR1 KGHSH, CDR2 LQKENI. The CDR3 bases are TGTGCCAGCTCACCCGGGACACCCGAGGGAGAGACCCAGTACTTC. Encoded protein: CASSPGTPEGETQYF.

This clone was found many times. This chain's CDR3 is CASRLGLVGTETQYF. The CDR3 DNA is TGTGCCAGCAGGCTGGGTCTAGTTGGTACGGAGACCCAGTACTTC. This sequence joins TRBV11-2 and TRBJ2-5; unclear D gene. Between the trimmed V and J ends, which lost 6 bases and 5 bases, there was a span of 19 bases. CDR1 is SGHAT, CDR2 FQNNGV, per germline. The CDR3 length is 15 residues.

The rearrangement links TRBV6-5 to TRBJ1-2, with 7 nucleotides matching TRBD1. CDR1 and CDR2 from the germline V gene are MNHEY and SVGAGI. V was clipped by 6 bases and J by 8 bases; unmatched bases: 6. The CDR3 contains 12 residues. The CDR3: CASRGQGGGYTF. CDR3 sequence (DNA): TGTGCCAGCAGGGGCCAGGGGGGAGGCTACACCTTC.

The rearrangement joins TRBV16 to TRBJ2-7; 7 nucleotides line up with TRBD1. The CDR3 covers 14 residues. The germline V gene has CDR1 KGHSY and CDR2 FQNENV. J lost 2 bases, V lost 4 bases, and 5 bases had no gene match. The CDR3 coding sequence is TGTGCCAGCAGCCCCGACAGGGTCGCCTACGAGCAGTACTTC. Translated: CASSPDRVAYEQYF.

This chain uses TRBV4-3 with TRBJ1-2; D is unclear. V lost 0 bases and J 4 bases, leaving 18 bases between the germline ends. CDR3 size: 17 residues. Germline V gene sequence: CDR1 LGHNA, CDR2 YSLEER. CDR3 amino acids: CASSQDTGSPLGYGYTF. The DNA for the CDR3 is TGCGCCAGCAGCCAAGATACGGGGTCCCCTCTAGGCTATGGCTACACCTTC.

A remark on this clone: One end of the junction is discordant with germline, which a read error may explain. CDR3 nucleotides: TGTGCCATCAGTGAGTCGACAGGGGGGTATAATTTACCCCTCCACTTT. Protein: CAISESTGGYNLPLHF. The V call is TRBV10-3, the J call TRBJ1-6; the match to TRBD1 covers 9 bases. This CDR3 region has 16 residues. The germline V gene has CDR1 ENHRY and CDR2 SYGVKD.

The chain carries TRBV2 and TRBJ2-7, with 8 bases fitting TRBD1. Germline lookup yields CDR1 SNHLY and CDR2 FYNNEI. The ends lost 6 bases at V and 6 bases at J; junction bases unmatched: 7. The CDR3 covers 13 residues. The CDR3 sequence: CASSPWGQAEQYF. DNA for the CDR3: TGTGCCAGCAGCCCGTGGGGACAGGCCGAGCAGTACTTC. Drawing the rest from reference TRBV2 and TRBJ2-7, the complete variable domain is EPEVTQTPSHQVTQMGQEVILRCVPISNHLYFYWYRQILGQKVEFLVSFYNNEISEKSEIFDDQFSVERPDGSNFTLKIRSTKLEDSAMYFCASSPWGQAEQYFGPGTRLTVT.

The chain links TRBV6-1 to TRBJ2-3; D possibly corresponds to TRBD2 (5 bases). CDR3 length: 12 residues. Trimming pared 9 bases from V and 2 bases from J, leaving 9 bases between. The germline V gene encodes CDR1 MNHNS and CDR2 SASEGT. The CDR3 DNA follows: TGTGCCAGTAACGGGATCACAGATACGCAGTATTTT. This sequence encodes CASNGITDTQYF.

This chain uses TRBV19 with TRBJ1-4; D is unclear. The CDR3 extends over 15 amino acids. In germline, CDR1 is LNHDA, CDR2 SQIVND (reference sequence). Trimming stripped 6 bases from V and 5 bases from J, with 16 bases between. The CDR3 DNA reads as TGTGCCAGTAGCGGGAGGGCGCGTGGGAATGAAAAACTGTTTTTT. Its protein is CASSGRARGNEKLFF.